These 10 T cell receptor beta chains share one sample of origin, sequenced in a study of shared clonotypes between healthy human individuals. Sequencing used immunoSEQ multiplex PCR; TCRdb keeps in-frame clones, though not all of them. The sample contains 660,000 or so clones, approximately 96% of which appear only once. Naive CD8 cells lacked CD45RO and underwent positive selection for CCR7, leaving out terminally differentiated effector memory CD45RA+ cells. Sequenced: naive CD8+ T cells sorted from blood. These receptors originate from a woman aged 25-40 years in good health.

Only a few counts were recorded for this clone. The chain has TRBV2 and TRBJ1-5, with 10 nucleotides matching TRBD1. The germline gives CDR1 SNHLY, CDR2 FYNNEI. V shed 8 bases, J shed 5 bases, and the junction held 3 bases outside the gene matches. The CDR3 consists of 13 residues. CDR3 bases: TGTGCCAGCCTTGGACAGGGGGATCAGCCCCAGCATTTT. Its translation is CASLGQGDQPQHF.

V and J are TRBV28 and TRBJ1-1, with TRBD1 as a possible D gene (5 bases). There are 15 residues in the CDR3. Between the trimmed V and J ends, which lost 5 bases and 1 base, there was a span of 14 bases. Germline CDR1 is MDHEN and CDR2 is SYDVKM. CDR3: CASSATQETNTEAFF. DNA of the CDR3: TGTGCCAGCAGTGCTACACAGGAGACGAACACTGAAGCTTTCTTT.

CDR3 in DNA: TGTGCCAGCAGTGAGTCTAGCGGGACCTCCTACAATGAGCAGTTCTTC. It translates to CASSESSGTSYNEQFF. The V call is TRBV6-4, the J call TRBJ2-1; 9 bases line up with TRBD2. The CDR3 has 16 residues. The V segment lost 3 bases and the J segment 0 bases; nucleotides outside the gene matches: 3. The germline V gene has CDR1 MRHNA and CDR2 SNTAGT.

The chain couples TRBV6-6 to TRBJ1-5; D is uncertain. Trimming shortened V by 7 bases and J by 4 bases, and 11 bases separated the two germline ends. The CDR3 is 13 residues long. Germline V gene data show CDR1 as MNHNY and CDR2 as SVGAGI (reference sequence). As DNA, the CDR3 is TGTGCCAGCACCTTGGTGGGGAATCAGCCCCAGCATTTT. It codes for CASTLVGNQPQHF.

V is TRBV9 and J is TRBJ2-2; D is perhaps TRBD1 (5 bases). The CDR3 loop spans 15 amino acids. The ends were cut back, 3 bases at V and 0 bases at J, with 9 bases in the middle. Germline-derived CDR1 and CDR2 are SGDLS and YYNGEE. This CDR3 is CASSEAGSNTGELFF. The CDR3 coding sequence is TGTGCCAGCAGCGAAGCAGGGTCGAACACCGGGGAGCTGTTTTTT.

The gene calls are TRBV15 and TRBJ2-1, with 10 bases that match TRBD2. This CDR3 is built from 16 residues. Germline assignment: CDR1 LNHNV and CDR2 YYDKDF (reference sequence). With V trimmed by 8 bases and J by 0 bases, 7 bases remained unmatched. The CDR3, as DNA: TGTGCCACCCTAGGGACTAGCGAAAGCTCCTACAATGAGCAGTTCTTC. It codes for CATLGTSESSYNEQFF. The variable domain in full, with the rest retrieved from reference TRBV15 and TRBJ2-1, is DAMVIQNPRYQVTQFGKPVTLSCSQTLNHNVMYWYQQKSSQAPKLLFHYYDKDFNNEADTPDNFQSRRPNTSFCFLDIRSPGLGDTAMYLCATLGTSESSYNEQFFGPGTRLTVL.

This clone was found once. This chain connects TRBV28 to TRBJ2-1, with D uncertain. Per germline, CDR1 MDHEN and CDR2 SYDVKM. V dropped 3 bases and J dropped 4 bases, with 7 bases sitting between them. The length of the CDR3 is 13 residues. CDR3 residues: CASSFAQYNEQFF. The CDR3 coding sequence is TGTGCCAGCAGTTTTGCACAGTACAATGAGCAGTTCTTC.

The chain carries TRBV5-1 and TRBJ2-3; no firm D call. From germline, CDR1 is SGHRS and CDR2 YFSETQ. V was shortened by 4 bases and J by 8 bases, with 14 bases between the two germline ends. This CDR3 is 13 amino acids long. CDR3 sequence (DNA): TGCGCCAGCAGCGGGGAATATGAACCTACGCAGTATTTT. Translating it yields CASSGEYEPTQYF.

J is TRBJ2-7 and V is TRBV28, with D perhaps given as TRBD1 or TRBD2 (5 bases each). Germline V gene sequence: CDR1 MDHEN, CDR2 SYDVKM. The V end was cut by 5 bases, the J end by 2 bases, with 16 bases between. The CDR3 consists of 15 residues. CDR3: CASSMGPRPPYEQYF. As DNA, the CDR3 is TGTGCCAGCAGTATGGGACCCCGGCCCCCCTACGAGCAGTACTTC.

The V gene is TRBV6-4, the J gene TRBJ1-5; 8 bases fit TRBD1. The CDR3 runs to 14 residues. Losses at the gene ends were 6 bases for V and 5 bases for J; bases not matched to a gene: 6. Per the germline V gene, CDR1 is MRHNA and CDR2 is SNTAGT. CDR3 region: CASSDGTGYQPQHF. In DNA, the CDR3 is TGTGCCAGCAGCGACGGGACAGGATATCAGCCCCAGCATTTT.